This entry is about one T cell receptor (beta chain). Its target is not known. In germline, CDR1 is DFQATT, CDR2 SNEGSKA (reference sequence). This CDR3 has 11 residues. This entry comes from a study of cytomegalovirus exposure and HLA in healthy donors. Both 60 Vbeta primers and 13 Jbeta primers went into the PCR. Produced via immunoSEQ multiplex PCR; TCRdb's table is partial and in-frame only. The sample consists of about 110,000 clones, approximately 70% of them appearing once. Findings and limits, study-wide: V segments that were indistinguishable, TRBV6-2 and TRBV6-3 among them, were omitted from analysis.

This rearrangement joins TRBV20-1 to TRBJ1-2, with D hard to call. What was sequenced was PBMCs. The clonotype originates from a man younger than 45 in good health and CMV-seropositive. The chain's CDR3 is CIWAPPNGYTF. The CDR3 region has the DNA TGCATATGGGCCCCCCCCAATGGCTACACCTTC.